This T cell receptor beta chain derives from a study of blood T cell repertoires in COVID-19. The CDR3 is 13 amino acids. V shed 3 bases and J shed 7 bases, with 13 bases lying between them. The germline gives CDR1 MNHNS, CDR2 SASEGT. Only in-frame clones appear in the TCRdb table, and some are missing; sequencing was by immunoSEQ multiplex PCR. The table has approximately 490,000 clones, about 85% seen once; the top ten hold about 0.7%. Cohort 3 recovered donors had two negative PCRs, clearance, or symptom resolution. The receptor was derived from a woman between 18 and 30 years old who had recovered from COVID-19. The chain joins TRBV6-1 to TRBJ2-7; D is possibly TRBD2 (6 bases). Sequenced sample: PBMCs or T cells enriched from blood (not recorded which). CDR3 nucleotides: TGTGCCAGCAGTGACGGAGGAGGGGTTGAGCAGTACTTC. This gives the protein CASSDGGGVEQYF.